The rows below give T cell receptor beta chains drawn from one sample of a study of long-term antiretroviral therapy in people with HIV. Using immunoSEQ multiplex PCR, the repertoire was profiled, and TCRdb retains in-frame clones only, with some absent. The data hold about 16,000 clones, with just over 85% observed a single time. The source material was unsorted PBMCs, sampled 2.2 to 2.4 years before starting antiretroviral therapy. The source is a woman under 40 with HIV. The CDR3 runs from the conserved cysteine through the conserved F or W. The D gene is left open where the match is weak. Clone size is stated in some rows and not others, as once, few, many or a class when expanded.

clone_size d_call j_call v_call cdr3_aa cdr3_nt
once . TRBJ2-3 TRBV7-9 CASSLMGSDTDTQYF TGTGCCAGCAGCTTAATGGGGTCGGACACAGATACGCAGTATTTT
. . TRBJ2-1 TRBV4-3 CASSPYAQGIGNEQFF TGCGCCAGCAGCCCATACGCCCAAGGGATCGGCAATGAGCAGTTCTTC
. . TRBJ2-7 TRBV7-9 CASSSVYEQYF TGTGCCAGCAGCTCCGTCTACGAGCAGTACTTC
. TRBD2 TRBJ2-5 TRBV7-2 CASSLVGLAGAETQYF TGTGCCAGCAGCTTGGTGGGACTAGCGGGGGCGGAGACCCAGTACTTC
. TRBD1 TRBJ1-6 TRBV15 CATSRDGQVYNSPLHF TGTGCCACCAGCAGAGATGGACAGGTTTATAATTCACCCCTCCACTTT
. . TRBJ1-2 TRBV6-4 CASSDITGTNYGYTF TGTGCCAGCAGTGACATAACAGGTACTAACTATGGCTACACCTTC
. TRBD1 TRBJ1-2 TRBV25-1 CASSPQGGGYGYTF TGTGCCAGCAGTCCCCAGGGGGGTGGCTATGGCTACACCTTC
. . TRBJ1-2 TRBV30 CAWSVDGRGYGYTF TGTGCCTGGAGTGTAGACGGACGGGGCTATGGCTACACCTTC
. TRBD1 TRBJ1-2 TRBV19 CASRPGQGNYGYTF TGTGCCAGTAGGCCGGGACAGGGCAACTATGGCTACACCTTC
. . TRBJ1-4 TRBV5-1 CASSLSGGRRSEKLFF TGCGCCAGCAGCCTGTCCGGGGGCAGAAGATCCGAAAAACTGTTTTTT
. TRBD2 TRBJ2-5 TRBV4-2 CASSQDPHLAGTQETQYF TGTGCCAGCAGCCAAGATCCCCATCTAGCGGGGACCCAAGAGACCCAGTACTTC
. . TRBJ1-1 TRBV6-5 CASSYSSQILNTEAFF TGTGCCAGCAGTTACTCGTCTCAGATTTTAAACACTGAAGCTTTCTTT
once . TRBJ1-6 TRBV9 CASSVVDSEYSPLHF TGTGCCAGCAGCGTAGTTGACTCGGAGTATTCACCCCTCCACTTT
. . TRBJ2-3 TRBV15 CATSRDHLPDTQYF TGTGCCACCAGCAGAGACCATCTCCCAGATACGCAGTATTTT
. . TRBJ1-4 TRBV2 CASCGTENEKLFF TGTGCCAGCTGTGGGACGGAAAATGAAAAACTGTTTTTT
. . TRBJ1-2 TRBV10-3 CASATGWSGYTF TGTGCCAGCGCCACGGGTTGGTCTGGCTACACCTTC
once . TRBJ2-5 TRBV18 CASSPLADSPETQYF TGTGCCAGCTCACCACTCGCGGACAGCCCAGAGACCCAGTACTTC
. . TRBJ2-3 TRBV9 CASSVAASVTDTQYF TGTGCCAGCAGCGTAGCTGCTAGCGTCACAGATACGCAGTATTTT
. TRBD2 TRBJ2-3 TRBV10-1 CASSDGGGAEADTQYF TGCGCCAGCAGTGATGGCGGGGGGGCCGAAGCAGATACGCAGTATTTT